This TCR beta chain emerged from a study of blood T cell repertoires in COVID-19 (dated by TCRdb to 2020 to 2022). Study-wide context: The collaborator samples originated in the United States, Italy and Spain and spanned the acute and convalescent phases of COVID-19. The material from the prospective study consisted of cDNA or gDNA derived from T cells, B-cell-depleted T cells, or PBMCs. Deeply sampled blood TCRbeta repertoires from subjects exposed to, actively infected with, or recovered from COVID-19 were included in the dataset. The repertoires were released in a freely available public database intended as a resource for research on the immune response to SARS-CoV-2. The samples were drawn from two sources: the first 160 participants of the ongoing ImmuneRACE study, and fewer than 1,500 subjects contributed by 6 global collaborators. Nearly every sample came with metadata listing a de-identified subject ID, COVID-19 status, age in years and sex. Where available, HLA class I and class II types were taken from metadata supplied by the sample provider and were not determined by assay-based typing.

The collaborating institutions used their own protocols to collect whole blood in K2EDTA tubes. For TCRbeta analysis, collaborators shipped samples as frozen whole blood, isolated PBMCs, or DNA extracted from either of those sample types. Here V drops 2 bases and J drops 5 bases, and the junction holds 0 bases not matched to any gene. CDR1 is given as MNHEY and CDR2 as SMNVEV, both from the germline V gene (reference sequence). The CDR3 numbers 13 residues from cysteine through phenylalanine. Only the CDR3 portion is preserved as DNA: 39 bases, with reading frame beginning at the first base. A note on this clone: Its antigen remains undetermined. No quality values exist for individual bases; no much larger clone is one base distant.

The full study reports these points: The quantity of clinical and demographic metadata differed by source and by participant and was supplied without curation.

TCRbeta CDR3 regions were amplified from genomic DNA by means of the immunoSEQ Assay, a bias-controlled multiplex PCR. The study's processing was this. Within the assay, amplification of reference gene primers was used to estimate how many nucleated cells each sample contained. To quantify the absolute abundance of each unique TCRbeta CDR3 rearrangement, sequence reads were collapsed and filtered. For each sample, productive Simpson clonality was calculated by taking the square root of Simpson's diversity index across productive rearrangements. TCRdb provides this immuneACCESS table in a form limited to in-frame rearrangements. Some clones are lacking; in checked studies, under half of them reflect an unresolved V gene, and why the rest are absent is not known. That table gives V, J and clone size, and the DNA gave D and trimming. The sample profile shows roughly 75,000 clones; around 79% of them were found once. In total, the top ten clones hold around 10% of the sample.

The TCR comes from a man aged 45-65 years with acute or convalescent COVID-19. This chain joins TRBV27 to TRBJ2-3; 8 bases in between match TRBD2. The specimen sequenced was peripheral blood. The nucleotide sequence is given as TGTGCCAGCAGTTTACGGGGGGGAGATACGCAGTATTTT. Its amino acids are CASSLRGGDTQYF.